A single sample gave rise to the 26 T cell receptor beta chains below, sequenced in a study of identical twins. TCRdb re-called the 5' RACE reads with MiXCR, one entry per CDR3 protein. The repertoire has approximately 890,000 distinct CDR3 sequences, roughly an eighth of them found once; the top ten carry around 1.5%. The sample was also linked to a second study, of yellow fever vaccine responses in identical twins.

Sequencing was carried out using PBMCs. These receptor sequences come from a woman between 18 and 30 years old in good health.

This clonotype was detected a few times. The rearrangement joins TRBV5-1 to TRBJ2-3; no firm D call. Germline CDR1 is SGHRS and CDR2 is YFSETQ. The CDR3 has 15 residues. V shed 0 bases and J shed 6 bases, with 14 bases lying between them. The CDR3 loop reads CASSLEAHGLDTQYF. The CDR3 DNA sequence: TGCGCCAGCAGCTTGGAGGCACACGGCCTGGATACGCAGTATTTT.

This clonotype was detected many times. The V call is TRBV12-3 or TRBV12-4, the J call TRBJ1-1, with D hard to call. The CDR3 runs to 14 residues. V was shortened by 1 base and J by 4 bases, with 10 bases between the two germline ends. CDR3 DNA sequence: TGTGCCAGCAGTTTAGGTTTACTGGGCACTGAAGCTTTCTTT. Protein product: CASSLGLLGTEAFF.

This clonotype was detected a few times. The genes are TRBV12-3 or TRBV12-4 and TRBJ2-7; TRBD1 or TRBD2 may be the D gene (6 bases each). Trimming removed 2 bases at V and 4 bases at J, with 12 bases between. The CDR3 loop spans 14 amino acids. CDR3 residues: CASSLWGAGYEQYF. For the CDR3, the DNA is TGTGCCAGCAGTTTATGGGGGGCGGGTTACGAGCAGTACTTC.

The genes are TRBV20-1 and TRBJ1-1; D not certain. From germline, CDR1 is DFQATT and CDR2 SNEGSKA (reference sequence). This CDR3 is 13 amino acids long. The V end lost 1 base, the J end lost 4 bases, and 10 bases lay between the germline ends. The CDR3 DNA follows: TGCAGTGCTAGAGTGGAAGGGAGCACTGAAGCTTTCTTT. Residues: CSARVEGSTEAFF.

The V and J genes are TRBV20-1 and TRBJ2-1; the match to TRBD1 covers 9 bases. J lost 7 bases, V lost 0 bases, and 4 bases had no gene match. The CDR3 covers 14 residues. Germline V gene data show CDR1 as DFQATT and CDR2 as SNEGSKA (reference sequence). This CDR3 reads CSARETGGSNEQFF. The CDR3 DNA reads TGCAGTGCTAGAGAGACAGGGGGTAGTAATGAGCAGTTCTTC.

The rearrangement uses TRBV13 and TRBJ2-5; D possibly uses TRBD1 or TRBD2 (5 bases each). Per the germline V gene, CDR1 is PRHDT and CDR2 is FYEKMQ (reference sequence). The ends were cut back, 5 bases at V and 6 bases at J, with 7 bases in the middle. The CDR3 totals 11 residues. The CDR3 reads CASSGTQTQYF. The DNA of the CDR3 is TGTGCCAGCAGCGGGACCCAGACCCAGTACTTC.

This sequence joins TRBV7-6 and TRBJ1-5, with a possible D match to TRBD1 (6 bases). V lost 4 bases and J lost 4, with 14 bases in between. Germline V gene sequence: CDR1 SGHVS, CDR2 FNYEAQ. CDR3 length: 15 residues. The CDR3 coding sequence is TGTGCCAGCAGCTCCTCCGGGGGGCCGAATCAGCCCCAGCATTTT. It codes for CASSSSGGPNQPQHF.

The table lists this clonotype with a few counts. The chain has TRBV7-6 and TRBJ2-1; 9 bases align to TRBD2. CDR3 length: 17 amino acids. The V and J ends lost 4 bases and 4 bases, in that order; junction bases with no gene match: 11. Germline lookup yields CDR1 SGHVS and CDR2 FNYEAQ. The CDR3: CASSSLVGSGGYNEQFF. DNA of the CDR3: TGTGCCAGCAGCTCCCTAGTGGGGAGCGGGGGGTACAATGAGCAGTTCTTC.

The chain joins TRBV11-2 to TRBJ1-4, with 12 bases identical to TRBD1. The CDR3 is 18 residues long. Germline V CDR1 and CDR2: SGHAT, FQNNGV. Trimming cost V 5 bases and J 8 bases; bases outside gene matches: 15. CDR3 nucleotides: TGTGCCAGCAGCCCCGAATGGGACAGGGGGCTGTATTGGGAAAAACTGTTTTTT. It is translated as CASSPEWDRGLYWEKLFF.

The chain uses TRBV2 and TRBJ2-7; 11 bases are a match to TRBD1. The CDR3 runs to 14 residues. Germline V gene data show CDR1 as SNHLY and CDR2 as FYNNEI. Trimming at V came to 6 bases and at J to 5 bases, leaving 6 bases not matched to a gene. The CDR3 bases are TGTGCCAGCAGCCAGGGACAGGGGGTGGACGAGCAGTACGTC. Its translation: CASSQGQGVDEQYV.

A few counts support this clonotype. The V call is TRBV5-1, the J call TRBJ2-7, with D unresolved. CDR3 length: 15 residues. CDR1 SGHRS and CDR2 YFSETQ come from the germline V gene. Trimming cost V 0 bases and J 0 bases, with 10 bases left between them. CDR3 region: CASSLAQDPSYEQYF. The CDR3 nucleotides are TGCGCCAGCAGCTTGGCCCAGGACCCCTCCTACGAGCAGTACTTC.

This clonotype was observed a handful of times. The chain is built from TRBV5-1 and TRBJ2-5; TRBD1 aligns across 10 bases. V lost 1 base and J lost 5; bases outside the gene matches: 5. From germline, CDR1 is SGHRS and CDR2 YFSETQ. The CDR3 has 15 amino acids. The CDR3 reads CASSLRQGAWETQYF. CDR3 sequence (DNA): TGCGCCAGCAGCTTGAGACAGGGGGCCTGGGAGACCCAGTACTTC. The whole variable domain, remainder taken from reference TRBV5-1 and TRBJ2-5, is KAGVTQTPRYLIKTRGQQVTLSCSPISGHRSVSWYQQTPGQGLQFLFEYFSETQRNKGNFPGRFSGRQFSNSRSEMNVSTLELGDSALYLCASSLRQGAWETQYFGPGTRLLVL.

This clonotype was found many times. The chain joins TRBV2 to TRBJ2-4; D call uncertain. Trimming took off 7 bases at V and 9 bases at J, with 19 bases between the two ends. The germline gives CDR1 SNHLY, CDR2 FYNNEI. The CDR3 is 14 amino acids. The CDR3 region has the DNA TGTGCCAGCATTCTTAGTCAGGTTTTCGGCATTCAGTACTTC. Translating gives CASILSQVFGIQYF.

This clonotype was seen at least ten times. This sequence joins TRBV6-5 and TRBJ1-1; no reliable D call. Germline lookup yields CDR1 MNHEY and CDR2 SVGAGI. This CDR3 comprises 15 residues. The V end was cut by 2 bases, the J end by 1 base, with 11 bases between. Written as DNA, the CDR3 is TGTGCCAGCAGTTACGGGGTGGGCCCGAACACTGAAGCTTTCTTT. It is translated as CASSYGVGPNTEAFF.

The chain carries TRBV12-3 or TRBV12-4 and TRBJ2-7; 10 bases are shared with TRBD1. CDR3 length equals 15 residues. J gave up 1 base and V 6 bases, and 6 bases lay outside the gene matches. The DNA of the CDR3 is TGTGCCAGCAGGATCTCGGGACAGGGGTCCTACGAGCAGTACTTC. It encodes CASRISGQGSYEQYF.

This clonotype occurred a few times. This rearrangement joins TRBV7-6 to TRBJ1-1; TRBD1 aligns across 9 bases. The J segment lost 5 bases and the V segment lost 3 bases, leaving 7 bases of the junction unmatched. The CDR3 loop spans 15 amino acids. Germline CDR1 SGHVS, CDR2 FNYEAQ. The CDR3 sequence: CASSLTGQGGTEAFF. The CDR3 coding sequence is TGTGCCAGCAGCTTGACGGGACAGGGAGGTACTGAAGCTTTCTTT.

The chain has TRBV24-1 and TRBJ2-1; D uncertain. CDR1 is KGHDR and CDR2 is SFDVKD in the germline V gene. Trimming took 3 bases from V and 6 from J, leaving 11 bases between them. CDR3 size: 14 residues. As DNA, the CDR3 is TGTGCCACCAGTGATCCGGTCACTGGCAATGAGCAGTTCTTC. It codes for CATSDPVTGNEQFF.

This clonotype was counted many times. The V call is TRBV4-1, the J call TRBJ2-1; 13 nucleotides line up with TRBD2. With 3 bases clipped from V and 6 bases from J, the junction kept 2 bases outside the gene matches. The germline V gene has CDR1 MGHRA and CDR2 YSYEKL. The CDR3 contains 15 residues. The CDR3 sequence: CASSHRTSGGNEQFF. For the CDR3, the DNA is TGCGCCAGCAGCCATAGGACTAGCGGGGGCAATGAGCAGTTCTTC.

This clonotype came up many times. J is TRBJ2-1 and V is TRBV7-6; 11 nucleotides agree with TRBD2. V shed 5 bases, J shed 8 bases, and the junction held 8 bases outside the gene matches. This CDR3 is built from 15 residues. Germline lookup yields CDR1 SGHVS and CDR2 FNYEAQ. CDR3 bases: TGTGCCAGCAGCAAACTAGCGGGAGTGGTTGATGAGCAGTTCTTC. This codes for CASSKLAGVVDEQFF. Variable domain in full (rest from reference TRBV7-6 and TRBJ2-1): GAGVSQSPRYKVTKRGQDVALRCDPISGHVSLYWYRQALGQGPEFLTYFNYEAQQDKSGLPNDRFSAERPEGSISTLTIQRTEQRDSAMYRCASSKLAGVVDEQFFGPGTRLTVL.

The gene calls are TRBV2 and TRBJ2-1; no clear D gene. CDR3 length: 14 amino acids. The V end lost 3 bases, the J end lost 6 bases, and 12 bases lay between the germline ends. CDR1 and CDR2 from the germline V gene are SNHLY and FYNNEI. This CDR3 is CASSDGPRRNEQFF. In nucleotides, the CDR3 is TGTGCCAGCAGTGATGGCCCCCGACGCAATGAGCAGTTCTTC.

This clonotype turned up a few times. V and J are TRBV4-1 and TRBJ2-7; 9 bases fit TRBD1. Trimming at V came to 5 bases and at J to 7 bases, leaving 12 bases not matched to a gene. This CDR3 has 15 amino acids. CDR1 and CDR2 (germline): MGHRA, YSYEKL. CDR3 DNA: TGCGCCAGCAGCGCACAGGGGGCGGATTCTGGGGAGCAGTACTTC. The encoded protein is CASSAQGADSGEQYF.

The J gene is TRBJ2-5, the V gene TRBV24-1; 8 bases align to TRBD1. Germline lookup yields CDR1 KGHDR and CDR2 SFDVKD. There are 14 residues in the CDR3. V shed 10 bases, J shed 5 bases, and the junction held 11 bases outside the gene matches. The CDR3 loop reads CATRGRGRGETQYF. The CDR3 DNA sequence: TGTGCCACGCGGGGCAGGGGGCGCGGCGAGACCCAGTACTTC.

This sequence joins TRBV3-1 and TRBJ2-1; perhaps TRBD2 as D (5 bases). Germline CDR1 reads LGHDT; CDR2 reads YNNKEL (reference sequence). The CDR3 sequence is 12 residues long. V was cut by 4 bases and J by 5 bases, with 6 bases left in between. CDR3 sequence: CASSRADNEQFF. In DNA, the CDR3 is TGTGCCAGCAGCCGAGCGGACAATGAGCAGTTCTTC.

This clonotype has a handful of counts. The chain joins TRBV5-6 to TRBJ2-3; D call uncertain. The CDR3 sequence is 12 residues long. CDR1 is SGHDT and CDR2 is YYEEEE in the germline V gene. Trimming took off 4 bases at V and 6 bases at J, with 9 bases between the two ends. This CDR3 is CASSEEPDTQYF. The CDR3 DNA sequence: TGTGCCAGCAGCGAAGAACCGGATACGCAGTATTTT.

This clonotype was detected only a few times. The chain joins TRBV9 to TRBJ1-1; 8 bases line up with TRBD1. The length of the CDR3 is 16 residues. From germline, CDR1 is SGDLS and CDR2 YYNGEE. With V trimmed by 1 base and J by 1 base, 6 bases remained unmatched. The chain's CDR3 is CASSVYLGTGNTEAFF. The CDR3 DNA is TGTGCCAGCAGCGTATACCTAGGGACAGGGAACACTGAAGCTTTCTTT.

This clonotype was seen more than once but under ten times. CDR3 DNA: TGCAGTGCTAGCCGGCCTAGCGGGAGGTCCCAGACCTACAATGAGCAGTTCTTC. Translated: CSASRPSGRSQTYNEQFF. V gene TRBV20-1 combines with J gene TRBJ2-1; the match to TRBD2 covers 11 bases. The CDR3 runs to 18 residues. J gave up 2 bases and V 3 bases, and 12 bases lay outside the gene matches. Germline lookup yields CDR1 DFQATT and CDR2 SNEGSKA (reference sequence).